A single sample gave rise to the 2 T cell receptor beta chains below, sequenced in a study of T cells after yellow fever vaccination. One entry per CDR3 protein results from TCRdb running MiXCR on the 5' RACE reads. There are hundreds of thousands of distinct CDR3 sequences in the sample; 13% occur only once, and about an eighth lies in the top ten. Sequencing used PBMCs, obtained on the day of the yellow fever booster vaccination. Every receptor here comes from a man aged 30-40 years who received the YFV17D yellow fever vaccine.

The DNA for the CDR3 is TGTGCCAGCAGCTTATGGGGGACAGGAGGGACAGATACGCAGTATTTT. It codes for CASSLWGTGGTDTQYF. The chain links TRBV7-8 to TRBJ2-3; 8 bases are a match to TRBD1. Germline V gene data show CDR1 as SGHVS and CDR2 as FQNEAQ. The CDR3 totals 16 residues. The V gene end was trimmed by 2 bases and the J gene end by 3 bases; junction bases not matched to a gene: 7.

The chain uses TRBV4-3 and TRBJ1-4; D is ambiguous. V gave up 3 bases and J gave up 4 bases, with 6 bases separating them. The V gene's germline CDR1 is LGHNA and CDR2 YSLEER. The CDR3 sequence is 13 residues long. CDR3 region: CASSQAVNEKLFF. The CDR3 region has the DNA TGCGCCAGCAGCCAGGCTGTTAATGAAAAACTGTTTTTT.